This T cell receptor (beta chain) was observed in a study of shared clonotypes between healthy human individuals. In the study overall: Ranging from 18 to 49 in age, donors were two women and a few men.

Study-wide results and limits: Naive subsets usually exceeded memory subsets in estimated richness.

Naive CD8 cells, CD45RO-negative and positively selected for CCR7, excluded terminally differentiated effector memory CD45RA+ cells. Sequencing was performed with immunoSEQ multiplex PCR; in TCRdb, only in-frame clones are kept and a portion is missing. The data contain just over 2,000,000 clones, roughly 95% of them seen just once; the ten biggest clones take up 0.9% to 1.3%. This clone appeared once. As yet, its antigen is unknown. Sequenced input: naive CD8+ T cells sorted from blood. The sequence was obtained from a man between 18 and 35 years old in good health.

This CDR3 reads CASSLDPGSNYGYTF. CDR3 nucleotide sequence: TGTGCCAGCAGCTTAGACCCGGGCTCTAACTATGGCTACACCTTC. J is TRBJ1-2 and V is TRBV7-2, with D unclear. Trimming left V 1 base short and J 0 bases short, with 9 bases between. The CDR3 has 15 amino acids. Germline CDR1 and CDR2: SGHTA and FQGNSA.